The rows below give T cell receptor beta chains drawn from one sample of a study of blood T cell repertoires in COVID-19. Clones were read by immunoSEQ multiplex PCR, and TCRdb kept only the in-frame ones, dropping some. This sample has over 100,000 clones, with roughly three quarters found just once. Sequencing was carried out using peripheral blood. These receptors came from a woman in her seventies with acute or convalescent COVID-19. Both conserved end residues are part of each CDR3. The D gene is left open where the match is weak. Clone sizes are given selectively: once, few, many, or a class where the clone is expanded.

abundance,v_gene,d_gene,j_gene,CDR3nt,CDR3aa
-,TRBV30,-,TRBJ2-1,TGTGCCTGGGAACAGGTCTCCTACAATGAGCAGTTCTTC,CAWEQVSYNEQFF
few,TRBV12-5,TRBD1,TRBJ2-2,TGTGCTAGTGGTCCGAAGGGGGCCAGGGAGCTGTTTTTT,CASGPKGARELFF
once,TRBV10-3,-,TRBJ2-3,TGTGCCATCAGGGGAAGACCAGGGGATACGCAGTATTTT,CAIRGRPGDTQYF
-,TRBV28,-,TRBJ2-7,TGTGCCAGCCCACCACAGGGAGTACCCGCGTATGGGCAGTACTTC,CASPPQGVPAYGQYF
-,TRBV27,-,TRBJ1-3,TGTGCCAGCAGTGAGACAACTCCTGGAAACACCATATATTTT,CASSETTPGNTIYF
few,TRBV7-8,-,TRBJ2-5,TGTGCCAGCAGCCCTCCTGGGGCCAATCAAGAGACCCAGTACTTC,CASSPPGANQETQYF
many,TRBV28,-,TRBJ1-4,TGTGCCAGCAGTGCCCAGGGGCCGGTCTACGAAAAACTGTTTTTT,CASSAQGPVYEKLFF
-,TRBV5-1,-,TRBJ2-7,TGCGCCAGCAGCTTGGAGCCCGCCTACGAGCAGTACTTC,CASSLEPAYEQYF
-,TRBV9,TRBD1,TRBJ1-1,TGTGCCAGCAGCGTAGAGTCAGGGGGCACTGAAGCTTTCTTT,CASSVESGGTEAFF
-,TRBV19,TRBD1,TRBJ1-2,TGTGCCAGTAGTAAGGGACAGGGATTTCTCTATGGCTACACCTTC,CASSKGQGFLYGYTF
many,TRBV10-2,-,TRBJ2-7,TGCGCCAGCAATACGAACAGGGTCGAGCAGTACTTC,CASNTNRVEQYF
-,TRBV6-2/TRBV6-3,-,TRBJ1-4,TGTGCCAGCAGTTACGTGAGTGCAACTAATGAAAAACTGTTTTTT,CASSYVSATNEKLFF
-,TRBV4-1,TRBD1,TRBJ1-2,TGCGCCAGCAGCAACCGGGACAGGGACGGCTATGGCTACACCTTC,CASSNRDRDGYGYTF
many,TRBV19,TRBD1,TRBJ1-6,TGTGCCAGTAGTCCGACAGGGCAACTTTCACCCCTCCACTTT,CASSPTGQLSPLHF
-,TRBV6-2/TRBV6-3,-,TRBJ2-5,TGTGCCAGCAGTTACTCGGGCAGGGGAGAGACCCAGTACTTC,CASSYSGRGETQYF
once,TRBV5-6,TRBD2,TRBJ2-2,TGTGCCAGCAGCCTTGGGGGGGGGAGGACCGGGGAGCTGTTTTTT,CASSLGGGRTGELFF
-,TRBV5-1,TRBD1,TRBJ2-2,TGCGCCAGCAGCTCGGGACAGGGTGCCGGGGAGCTGTTTTTT,CASSSGQGAGELFF
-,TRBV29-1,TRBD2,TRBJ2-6,TGCAGTGCCCGGGGGGGCAGGTCTGGGGCCAACGTCCTGACTTTC,CSARGGRSGANVLTF
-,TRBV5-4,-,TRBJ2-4,TGTGCCAGCAGCCCGCATACAGGGAAGGACATTCAGTACTTC,CASSPHTGKDIQYF
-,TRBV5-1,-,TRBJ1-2,TGCGCCAGCAGCTTGGACGGTTATGGCTACACCTTC,CASSLDGYGYTF
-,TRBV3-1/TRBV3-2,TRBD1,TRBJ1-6,TGTGCCAGCAGCCAGGGAGGACAGGGCTATAATTCACCCCTCCACTTT,CASSQGGQGYNSPLHF
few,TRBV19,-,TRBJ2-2,TGTGCCAGTAGTACTAGTAGAAACACCGGGGAGCTGTTTTTT,CASSTSRNTGELFF
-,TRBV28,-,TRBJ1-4,TGTGCCAGCAGTTCCCCCGACAGAAGGGAAAAACTGTTTTTT,CASSSPDRREKLFF
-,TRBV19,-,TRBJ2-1,TGTGCCAGTAGTATCCGGGACTCGTCCTACAATGAGCAGTTCTTC,CASSIRDSSYNEQFF
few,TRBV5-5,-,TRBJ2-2,TGTGCCAGCAGCCCCCCCGGGATGGGCGCCGGGGAGCTGTTTTTT,CASSPPGMGAGELFF
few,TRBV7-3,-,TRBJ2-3,TGTGCCAGCAGCTTAACGGTGGGAGCGGCGGCAGATACGCAGTATTTT,CASSLTVGAAADTQYF